This T cell receptor (beta chain) was recovered during a study of blood T cell repertoires in COVID-19. Study details: Acute-phase and convalescent COVID-19 samples originated in the United States, Italy and Spain. T cells, B-cell-depleted T cells, or PBMCs supplied cDNA or gDNA.

Original processing notes: From reference gene primer amplification, estimates of nucleated cell counts were derived. Here immunoSEQ multiplex PCR was the method, and the copy in TCRdb shows in-frame clones only, minus some. That table is the source of V, J and clone size, and D and trimming were worked out from the DNA. The table includes 70,000 to 100,000 clones, just over 85% detected once. This CDR3 has 12 residues. The V end lost 5 bases, the J end lost 2 bases, and 7 bases lay between the germline ends. The rearrangement uses TRBV12-3 or TRBV12-4 and TRBJ2-7; TRBD1 might be the D (5 bases). Sequencing was done on a sample of peripheral blood. The receptor was isolated from a human donor in a cohort sampled during active COVID-19. CDR3 loop: CASSGATYEQYF. CDR3 DNA: TGTGCCAGCAGTGGGGCGACCTACGAGCAGTACTTC.